Shown below are 4 T cell receptor beta chains from a single sample sequenced in a study of blood T cell repertoires in COVID-19. Here immunoSEQ multiplex PCR was the method, and the copy in TCRdb shows in-frame clones only, minus some. The sample shows roughly 240,000 clones, about 86% of them seen only once. The sample taken for sequencing was peripheral blood. Source of these receptors: a man younger than 35 with active or convalescent COVID-19.

This clone was recorded once. V is TRBV27 and J is TRBJ2-2; TRBD1 matches at 8 bases. V lost 7 bases to trimming and J lost 0 bases; unmatched junction nucleotides: 4. Germline V CDR1 and CDR2: MNHEY, SMNVEV (reference sequence). The CDR3 length is 15 residues. The CDR3 reads CASKDRVANTGELFF. CDR3 bases: TGTGCCAGCAAGGACAGGGTCGCGAACACCGGGGAGCTGTTTTTT.

V and J are TRBV5-1 and TRBJ1-6; no clear D. Germline-derived CDR1 and CDR2 are SGHRS and YFSETQ. V dropped 4 bases and J dropped 5 bases, with 10 bases sitting between them. There are 14 residues in the CDR3. This CDR3 is CASSVRGDNSPLHF. The CDR3 DNA is TGCGCCAGCAGCGTGAGAGGAGATAATTCACCCCTCCACTTT.

The V call is TRBV5-1, the J call TRBJ1-1; D is perhaps TRBD1 (5 bases). V gave up 2 bases and J gave up 4 bases, with 9 bases separating them. The CDR3 spans 13 residues. Germline assignment: CDR1 SGHRS and CDR2 YFSETQ. CDR3 nucleotide sequence: TGCGCCAGCAGCTTTCAGGGAAGCACTGAAGCTTTCTTT. Protein sequence: CASSFQGSTEAFF.

V usage is TRBV10-1 and J usage is TRBJ2-3; D uncertain. The CDR3 is 14 amino acids. Trimming left V 4 bases short and J 1 base short, with 9 bases between. Per germline, CDR1 WNHNN and CDR2 SYGVQD (reference sequence). The CDR3 protein is CASSGQIGTDTQYF. Here the CDR3 DNA reads TGCGCCAGCAGTGGACAAATTGGCACAGATACGCAGTATTTT.